A single sample gave rise to the 21 T cell receptor beta chains below, sequenced in a study of cytomegalovirus exposure and HLA in healthy donors. The PCR employed 60 Vbeta primers together with 13 Jbeta primers. The table came from immunoSEQ multiplex PCR; TCRdb's copy has only in-frame clones and leaves some out. The sample yields roughly 100,000 clones, approximately 72% seen once. The sequenced sample was PBMCs. The receptors were gathered from a woman in her 40s in good health and CMV-seronegative.

The rearrangement uses TRBV9 and TRBJ2-5; 9 positions match TRBD2. The germline V gene encodes CDR1 SGDLS and CDR2 YYNGEE. This CDR3 comprises 15 residues. The trim removed 4 bases at V and 5 bases at J, leaving 9 bases unmatched. This CDR3 is CASSPRVRGGETQYF. CDR3 nucleotide sequence: TGTGCCAGCAGCCCCCGAGTGCGGGGGGGGGAGACCCAGTACTTC.

This clone has only one observation. V and J are TRBV11-2 and TRBJ2-7, with TRBD1 matching over 7 bases. This CDR3 region has 14 residues. CDR1 and CDR2 from the germline V gene are SGHAT and FQNNGV. V was pared by 6 bases and J by 0 bases, with 5 bases of the junction left unmatched. The CDR3 sequence: CASRDRSFSYEQYF. Here the CDR3 DNA reads TGTGCCAGCAGGGACAGGTCCTTCTCCTACGAGCAGTACTTC.

The chain is built from TRBV6-5 and TRBJ2-7; 8 positions match TRBD1. This CDR3 is built from 15 residues. V dropped 4 bases and J dropped 0; count of bases not matched to a gene: 5. CDR1 and CDR2 (germline): MNHEY, SVGAGI. CDR3 protein: CASSSRGQGSYEQYF. Here the CDR3 DNA reads TGTGCCAGCAGTTCCCGCGGACAGGGCTCCTACGAGCAGTACTTC.

The chain is built from TRBV19 and TRBJ2-3, with TRBD1 matching over 9 bases. The length of the CDR3 is 17 residues. Germline assignment: CDR1 LNHDA and CDR2 SQIVND (reference sequence). The V segment lost 7 bases and the J segment 6 bases; nucleotides outside the gene matches: 17. The CDR3 region has the DNA TGTGCCAGTACAGCAATCAGTCGGACAGGGGTATCGGATACGCAGTATTTT. Its translation: CASTAISRTGVSDTQYF.

The V call is TRBV6-5, the J call TRBJ2-3; 8 bases agree with TRBD1. Germline lookup yields CDR1 MNHEY and CDR2 SVGAGI. J gave up 2 bases and V 6 bases, and 7 bases lay outside the gene matches. There are 15 residues in the CDR3. The CDR3 coding sequence is TGTGCCAGCAGCACCGGGACAGGCAACACAGATACGCAGTATTTT. Encoded protein: CASSTGTGNTDTQYF.

This sequence joins TRBV7-2 and TRBJ2-1; 8 bases agree with TRBD2. Germline CDR1 SGHTA, CDR2 FQGNSA. Trimming at V came to 1 base and at J to 0 bases, leaving 2 bases not matched to a gene. The CDR3 loop spans 16 amino acids. The CDR3 DNA reads TGTGCCAGCAGCTTAGGTAGCGGGGTCTCCTACAATGAGCAGTTCTTC. As protein: CASSLGSGVSYNEQFF.

The chain joins TRBV18 to TRBJ1-5, with D possibly being TRBD1 (6 bases). Germline V gene lookup returns CDR1 KGHSH and CDR2 LQKENI. The CDR3 consists of 16 residues. Trimming cost V 6 bases and J 4 bases, with 19 bases left between them. CDR3 amino acids: CASSGDHRAPNQPQHF. As DNA, the CDR3 is TGTGCCAGCTCCGGGGACCACAGGGCTCCTAATCAGCCCCAGCATTTT.

The chain employs TRBV5-1 and TRBJ1-2, with a tentative D call TRBD1 (6 bases). The CDR3 has 16 residues. From germline, CDR1 is SGHRS and CDR2 YFSETQ. With 4 bases removed from V and 3 bases from J, the gap between germline ends came to 19 bases. This chain's CDR3 is CASSPLWGGLDYGYTF. The CDR3 nucleotides read TGCGCCAGCAGCCCTCTGTGGGGGGGGCTTGACTATGGCTACACCTTC.

The rearrangement uses TRBV6-4 and TRBJ2-1; TRBD2 aligns across 9 bases. CDR1 is MRHNA and CDR2 is SNTAGT in the germline V gene. The trim removed 2 bases at V and 4 bases at J, leaving 6 bases unmatched. CDR3 length: 16 residues. CDR3 in DNA: TGTGCCAGCAGTGACGGTCTGCGGGGGGGATACAATGAGCAGTTCTTC. The encoded protein is CASSDGLRGGYNEQFF.

The gene calls are TRBV7-6 and TRBJ1-4; 9 nucleotides line up with TRBD1. In germline, CDR1 is SGHVS, CDR2 FNYEAQ. This CDR3 has 14 residues. Trimming removed 5 bases from V and 7 bases from J; junction bases left unmatched: 5. CDR3 DNA: TGTGCCAGCAGCCGTCCGGGACAGGGTGAAAAACTGTTTTTT. Translating it yields CASSRPGQGEKLFF.

The chain uses TRBV30 and TRBJ1-1; D is unclear. Germline lookup yields CDR1 GTSNPN and CDR2 SVGIG (reference sequence). Trimming removed 0 bases at V and 0 bases at J, with 11 bases between. The CDR3 has 15 amino acids. CDR3 in amino acids: CAWSVPWSLNTEAFF. CDR3 coding DNA: TGTGCCTGGAGTGTTCCCTGGAGCTTGAACACTGAAGCTTTCTTT.

The chain is built from TRBV7-9 and TRBJ2-7; TRBD1 matches at 9 bases. The CDR3 has 13 residues. Germline CDR1 SEHNR, CDR2 FQNEAQ (reference sequence). The V segment lost 4 bases and the J segment 12 bases; nucleotides outside the gene matches: 10. The CDR3 nucleotides are TGTGCCAGCAGCTCGGGACAGGGCCGAGAATGGTACTTC. Its translation is CASSSGQGREWYF.

The chain uses TRBV7-8 and TRBJ1-1; D is perhaps TRBD1 (5 bases). The V gene lost 6 bases and the J gene lost 4 bases, with 12 bases spanning the gap. This CDR3 has 13 residues. In germline, CDR1 is SGHVS, CDR2 FQNEAQ. The CDR3 nucleotides are TGTGCCAGCAGACCAAGCCAGGGCACTGAAGCTTTCTTT. Its protein is CASRPSQGTEAFF.

The rearrangement joins TRBV5-6 to TRBJ2-5; 11 positions agree with TRBD1. The germline gives CDR1 SGHDT, CDR2 YYEEEE. After removal of 0 bases from V and 5 bases from J, the junction contained 15 bases not matched to a gene. CDR3 length: 19 amino acids. CDR3 residues: CASSLDRRWTGGAGETQYF. The CDR3 nucleotides are TGTGCCAGCAGCTTGGATAGGAGGTGGACAGGGGGCGCGGGGGAGACCCAGTACTTC.

This sequence joins TRBV14 and TRBJ2-7; D unclear. From germline, CDR1 is SGHDN and CDR2 FVKESK. The CDR3 extends over 13 amino acids. Trimming left V 0 bases short and J 4 bases short, with 7 bases between. The CDR3 DNA sequence: TGTGCCAGCAGCCAAGATCTAGAATACGAGCAGTACTTC. Its translation: CASSQDLEYEQYF. The full variable domain, its missing parts supplied by reference TRBV14 and TRBJ2-7, is EAGVTQFPSHSVIEKGQTVTLRCDPISGHDNLYWYRRVMGKEIKFLLHFVKESKQDESGMPNNRFLAERTGGTYSTLKVQPAELEDSGVYFCASSQDLEYEQYFGPGTRLTVT.

In the case of this clone: The germline gene is not matched at one end of the junction; a read error may be the cause. V is TRBV7-7 and J is TRBJ2-5; the D gene is possibly TRBD1 (6 bases). There are 13 residues in the CDR3. Germline CDR1 is SSHAT and CDR2 is FNYEAQ (reference sequence). The CDR3 DNA sequence: TGTGCTAGCAGCTTGGGGACAAAAGAGACCCAGTACTTC. Its translation: CASSLGTKETQYF. The full variable domain, rest sourced from reference TRBV7-7 and TRBJ2-5, is GAGVSQSPRYKVTKRGQDVTLRCDPISSHATLYWYQQALGQGPEFLTYFNYEAQPDKSGLPSDRFSAERPEGSISTLTIQRTEQRDSAMYRCASSLGTKETQYFGPGTRLLVL.

As regards this clone: The junction departs from the called germline gene at one end, perhaps through a read error. The same CDR3 arises from other DNA sequences in this sample as well. V is TRBV15 and J is TRBJ2-7; TRBD1 might be the D (5 bases). Looked up from germline, CDR1 is LNHNV and CDR2 is YYDKDF (reference sequence). The CDR3 length is 13 residues. The CDR3 here is CATRKDTSYEQYF. DNA for the CDR3: TGTGCCACCAGAAAGGACACCTCCTACGAGCAGTATTTC.

The chain carries TRBV28 and TRBJ2-1; perhaps TRBD1 as D (5 bases). From germline, CDR1 is MDHEN and CDR2 SYDVKM. The CDR3 totals 12 residues. Trimming pared 7 bases from V and 10 bases from J, leaving 14 bases between. The CDR3 region has the DNA TGTGCCAGCATTAGTGGTGGGGCAGAGCAGTTCTTC. Translating it yields CASISGGAEQFF.

This clone turned up a few times. The chain combines TRBV27 with TRBJ1-2; the D gene is possibly TRBD1 (5 bases). V lost 3 bases, J lost 8 bases, and 16 bases lay in between. This CDR3 is 14 amino acids long. CDR1 is MNHEY and CDR2 is SMNVEV in the germline V gene (reference sequence). The CDR3 bases are TGTGCCAGCAGTTTCGATCACCAGGGAAAAGGCTACACCTTC. It yields the protein CASSFDHQGKGYTF.

In this sample, this clone turned up a few times. This sequence joins TRBV27 and TRBJ2-7; D perhaps matches TRBD1 (8 bases). The germline CDR1 and CDR2 sequences are MNHEY and SMNVEV (reference sequence). This CDR3 has 15 residues. Deletions cut 8 bases from V and 0 bases from J, with 17 bases between. CDR3 sequence reads: CASVYRGGSSYEQYF. CDR3 DNA sequence: TGTGCCAGCGTGTACAGGGGGGGGAGCTCCTACGAGCAGTACTTC.

Remarks on this clone: The junction departs from the called germline gene at one end, perhaps through a read error. The chain employs TRBV7-9 and TRBJ2-5; 7 bases fit TRBD2. This CDR3 region has 16 residues. Germline loops: CDR1 SEHNR, CDR2 FQNEAQ (reference sequence). The CDR3 is CSSSLLLSGAQETQYF. The CDR3 bases are TGTTCCAGCAGCTTACTGCTCAGCGGGGCACAAGAGACCCAGTACTTC.